This entry concerns a single TCR beta chain. Its target is not known. Roughly 9.2 milliliters was the volume of peripheral blood drawn from each donor. This CDR3 spans 18 amino acids. Germline values: CDR1 SGHRS, CDR2 YFSETQ. Losses at the gene ends were 0 bases for V and 1 base for J; bases not matched to a gene: 5. The data stem from a study of blood T cells in healthy people across ages. Primed by a sample-barcoded 5' primer and a J-beta primer mix, a second PCR proceeded for 7 to 11 cycles. TCRdb re-derived calls from the 5' RACE reads in MiXCR, one entry per CDR3 protein. The table includes hundreds of thousands of distinct CDR3 sequences, 56% detected once. General study findings and limits: Because donor CMV status was unknown, expanded clonotype changes were possibly confounded. Per-million-T-cell TCR beta diversity fell roughly linearly with age.

The chain carries TRBV5-1 and TRBJ2-6; 9 positions match TRBD1. Sequencing was done on a sample of blood. This TCR came from a man aged 40-55 years in good health. CDR3 loop: CASSLAGQGRSGANVLTF. The CDR3 bases are TGCGCCAGCAGCTTGGCCGGACAGGGGAGGTCTGGGGCCAACGTCCTGACTTTC.